Below, 17 T cell receptor beta chains from the same sample are listed, as sequenced in a study of beta chain features in type 1 diabetes. What was sequenced were expressed TCRB transcripts, since all of the isolated RNA had been reverse transcribed. Sequenced by immunoSEQ multiplex PCR; TCRdb stores in-frame clones only, minus some. The sample shows a few hundred thousand clones, around 16% of them seen only once. Study-level results: When Type 1 diabetes patients were examined, their TCRB CDR3s proved moderately but significantly shorter in all four CD4+ subsets.

Antigens for these TCRs are unknown. Sequenced: naive CD4+ T cells from blood. The receptors come from a man between 18 and 35 years old with type 1 diabetes.

This clone showed up just a few times. The rearrangement joins TRBV4-1 to TRBJ2-1; D not certain. Germline CDR1 MGHRA, CDR2 YSYEKL. V shed 7 bases and J shed 6 bases, with 13 bases lying between them. CDR3 length equals 13 residues. The CDR3 DNA reads as TGCGCCAGCACGCCTGGGCTCCTCAATGAGCAGTTCTTC. Its translation is CASTPGLLNEQFF.

A note on this clone: The junction does not match germline at one end; this may be a read error. The chain couples TRBV4-3 to TRBJ1-2, with D hard to call. CDR1 is LGHNA and CDR2 is YSLEER in the germline V gene. This CDR3 has 13 amino acids. The CDR3, as DNA: TGCGCCAGCAGCCAAGAAGTCTCCGTCGAGCACTCCTTC. Encoded protein: CASSQEVSVEHSF.

This clone was counted only a few times. V usage is TRBV4-3 and J usage is TRBJ1-4, with 7 bases matching TRBD1. Germline CDR1 reads LGHNA; CDR2 reads YSLEER. After removal of 0 bases from V and 13 bases from J, the junction contained 2 bases not matched to a gene. The CDR3 extends over 12 amino acids. The CDR3 region is CASSQDSGGLFF. The CDR3 DNA sequence: TGCGCCAGCAGCCAAGACTCAGGGGGACTGTTTTTT.

This clone was detected only a few times. The chain has TRBV30 and TRBJ2-3; 9 nucleotides agree with TRBD2. Trimming removed 2 bases from V and 3 bases from J; junction bases left unmatched: 6. CDR3 length: 15 residues. The V gene's germline CDR1 is GTSNPN and CDR2 SVGIG (reference sequence). DNA for the CDR3: TGTGCCTGGAGTTCTCTAGCGGGAAGGACAGATACGCAGTATTTT. Protein: CAWSSLAGRTDTQYF.

CDR3 bases: TGTGCCAGCAGTTACTCTGGGCGTCGTAACACCGGGGAGCTGTTTTTT. Translating gives CASSYSGRRNTGELFF. V usage is TRBV6-5 and J usage is TRBJ2-2; D is undetermined. Germline V gene sequence: CDR1 MNHEY, CDR2 SVGAGI. The CDR3 is 16 residues long. Trimming took off 0 bases at V and 2 bases at J, with 10 bases between the two ends.

There are a few counts of this clone. The chain combines TRBV6-1 with TRBJ1-1; D possibly corresponds to TRBD1 (5 bases). Deletions cut 3 bases from V and 11 bases from J, with 13 bases between. CDR1 and CDR2 from the germline V gene are MNHNS and SASEGT. The CDR3 is made up of 12 amino acids. CDR3 region: CASSDPGTAAFF. The CDR3 DNA is TGTGCCAGCAGTGACCCCGGGACTGCGGCTTTCTTT.

This chain uses TRBV7-9 with TRBJ1-5; no firm D call. Germline V lookup: CDR1 SEHNR, CDR2 FQNEAQ (reference sequence). Trimming removed 1 base at V and 3 bases at J, with 7 bases between. CDR3 length: 14 amino acids. The CDR3 here is CASSLGRINQPQHF. Here the CDR3 DNA reads TGTGCCAGCAGCTTAGGCAGGATCAATCAGCCCCAGCATTTT. Combining the CDR3 with reference TRBV7-9 and TRBJ1-5 gives the whole variable domain DTGVSQNPRHKITKRGQNVTFRCDPISEHNRLYWYRQTLGQGPEFLTYFQNEAQLEKSRLLSDRFSAERPKGSFSTLEIQRTEQGDSAMYLCASSLGRINQPQHFGDGTRLSIL.

The gene calls are TRBV19 and TRBJ2-4, with TRBD1 matching 11 bases. Germline-derived CDR1 and CDR2 are LNHDA and SQIVND (reference sequence). V lost 2 bases to trimming and J lost 7 bases; unmatched junction nucleotides: 7. The CDR3 is made up of 16 amino acids. The CDR3 loop reads CASSIRSGQGANIQYF. CDR3 bases: TGTGCCAGTAGTATAAGGAGTGGACAGGGGGCGAACATTCAGTACTTC. Full variable domain (remainder filled in from reference TRBV19 and TRBJ2-4): DGGITQSPKYLFRKEGQNVTLSCEQNLNHDAMYWYRQDPGQGLRLIYYSQIVNDFQKGDIAEGYSVSREKKESFPLTVTSAQKNPTAFYLCASSIRSGQGANIQYFGAGTRLSVL.

The genes are TRBV30 and TRBJ2-7; 8 bases align to TRBD1. Germline values: CDR1 GTSNPN, CDR2 SVGIG (reference sequence). V was pared by 0 bases and J by 4 bases, with 11 bases of the junction left unmatched. The CDR3 is 16 residues long. The CDR3, as DNA: TGTGCCTGGAGTGTAGGCCCCCGGACAGGGAGGTACGAGCAGTACTTC. Its translation is CAWSVGPRTGRYEQYF.

This chain connects TRBV7-9 to TRBJ1-2; D may be TRBD1 (6 bases). V lost 5 bases, J lost 2 bases, and 12 bases lay in between. Germline assignment: CDR1 SEHNR and CDR2 FQNEAQ (reference sequence). The CDR3 spans 14 residues. The CDR3 DNA reads TGTGCCAGCAGCCCGCGGACAGACAACTATGGCTACACCTTC. As protein: CASSPRTDNYGYTF.

The J gene is TRBJ2-7, the V gene TRBV4-1, with 8 nucleotides matching TRBD1. The CDR3 has 15 residues. Germline V gene lookup returns CDR1 MGHRA and CDR2 YSYEKL. V lost 4 bases, J lost 2 bases, and 7 bases stayed unmatched. The CDR3 region is CASSRGTGRTYEQYF. CDR3 sequence (DNA): TGCGCCAGCAGCCGGGGGACAGGTCGCACCTACGAGCAGTACTTC.

In this sample, this clone turned up a few times. V gene TRBV18 combines with J gene TRBJ2-7; a weak D match, TRBD1 (5 bases). The V gene's germline CDR1 is KGHSH and CDR2 LQKENI. The CDR3 runs 15 residues. V was trimmed by 3 bases and J by 0 bases, leaving 12 bases between them. The CDR3 reads CASSPDQQASYEQYF. The CDR3, as DNA: TGTGCCAGCTCACCCGATCAACAGGCCTCCTACGAGCAGTACTTC.

This clone has only a few counts. This sequence joins TRBV27 and TRBJ2-5; unclear D gene. Germline V CDR1 and CDR2: MNHEY, SMNVEV (reference sequence). Trimming took off 3 bases at V and 2 bases at J, with 7 bases between the two ends. The CDR3 covers 13 residues. CDR3 in amino acids: CASSLAAQETQYF. The CDR3 DNA sequence: TGTGCCAGCAGTTTGGCGGCTCAAGAGACCCAGTACTTC.

This clone was counted a few times. Other DNA sequences of this sample code for an identical CDR3. The chain combines TRBV20-1 with TRBJ2-1; D not resolved. Trimming took 5 bases from V and 0 from J, leaving 2 bases between them. This CDR3 is built from 11 residues. CDR1 and CDR2 (germline): DFQATT, SNEGSKA (reference sequence). The CDR3 region is CSARSYNEQFF. The CDR3 bases are TGCAGTGCTCGCTCCTACAATGAGCAGTTCTTC.

The J gene is TRBJ1-2, the V gene TRBV29-1; 8 nucleotides match TRBD1. CDR1 is SQVTM, CDR2 ANQGSEA, per germline. V lost 4 bases, J lost 4 bases, and 5 bases stayed unmatched. This CDR3 is 13 amino acids long. CDR3 bases: TGCAGCGTTGCAGGGGGCGCCCCCTATGGCTACACCTTC. Its translation: CSVAGGAPYGYTF.

The CDR3 coding sequence is TGTGCCAGCATGGACCGGGGAAACACCGGGGAGCTGTTTTTT. It encodes CASMDRGNTGELFF. This sequence joins TRBV2 and TRBJ2-2; tentatively, D is TRBD2 (5 bases). Trimming cost V 7 bases and J 2 bases, with 11 bases left between them. Germline V gene lookup returns CDR1 SNHLY and CDR2 FYNNEI. The length of the CDR3 is 14 residues.

The V call is TRBV5-4, the J call TRBJ2-7; 7 nucleotides align to TRBD1. The CDR3 is 13 residues long. Germline V gene data show CDR1 as SGHNT and CDR2 as YYREEE (reference sequence). V trimming: 7 bases; J trimming: 6 bases; junction bases outside the gene matches: 10. CDR3 sequence: CASGLKGAGEQYF. The CDR3 nucleotides are TGTGCCAGCGGTCTTAAGGGGGCGGGCGAGCAGTACTTC.